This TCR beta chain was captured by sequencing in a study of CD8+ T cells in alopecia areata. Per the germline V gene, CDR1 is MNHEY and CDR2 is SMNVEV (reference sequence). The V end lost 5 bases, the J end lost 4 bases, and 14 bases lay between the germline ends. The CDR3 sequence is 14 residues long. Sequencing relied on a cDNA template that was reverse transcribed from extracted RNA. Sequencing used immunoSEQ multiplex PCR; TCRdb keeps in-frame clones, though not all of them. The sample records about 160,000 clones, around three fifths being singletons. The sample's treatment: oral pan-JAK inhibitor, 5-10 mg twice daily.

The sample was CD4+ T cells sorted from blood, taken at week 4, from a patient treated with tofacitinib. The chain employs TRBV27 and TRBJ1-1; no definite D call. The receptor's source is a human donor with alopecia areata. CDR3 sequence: CASSLSTGGTEAFF. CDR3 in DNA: TGTGCCAGCAGTCTCTCCACTGGTGGCACTGAAGCTTTCTTT.